These 20 T cell receptor beta chains originate from one sample sequenced in a study of cytomegalovirus exposure and HLA in healthy donors (dated by TCRdb to about 2017). To prepare the library, the immunoSEQ multiplex PCR assay was applied. For the multiplex PCR, a mixture combining 60 forward primers for TCR Vbeta segments and 13 reverse primers for TCR Jbeta segments was used. The table comes from immuneACCESS by way of TCRdb, which keeps in-frame sequences with V and J called. Part of the clones is missing from these tables; in studies checked, under half for an unresolved V gene and the rest for unknown reasons. In this sample the table shows some 130,000 clones, 76% of which occur a single time. The ten largest clonotypes hold around 3% of the sample. The sequenced material came from PBMCs. The source is a man aged 35 to 55 in good health and CMV-seronegative.

There are a few counts of this clone. J is TRBJ2-2 and V is TRBV14; 7 bases are shared with TRBD2. The CDR3 length is 17 residues. V gave up 1 base and J gave up 3 bases; unmatched junction bases: 8. Germline V CDR1 and CDR2: SGHDN, FVKESK. The chain's CDR3 is CASSQGPSGPYTGELFF. CDR3 sequence (DNA): TGTGCCAGCAGCCAAGGCCCTAGCGGCCCTTACACCGGGGAGCTGTTTTTT.

The rearrangement joins TRBV9 to TRBJ2-5, with 14 bases matching TRBD2. Germline values: CDR1 SGDLS, CDR2 YYNGEE. This CDR3 has 18 residues. The V gene end was trimmed by 4 bases and the J gene end by 5 bases; junction bases not matched to a gene: 13. The CDR3 loop is CASSLGAGTSGSWETQYF. CDR3 nucleotide sequence: TGTGCCAGCAGCCTTGGCGCGGGGACTAGCGGGAGTTGGGAGACCCAGTACTTC.

This clone was observed a few times. The chain uses TRBV9 and TRBJ2-3; 10 bases are a match to TRBD2. V shed 4 bases, J shed 5 bases, and the junction held 7 bases outside the gene matches. The CDR3 totals 15 residues. The germline V gene has CDR1 SGDLS and CDR2 YYNGEE. This CDR3 is CASSSLAGVEDTQYF. The CDR3 DNA reads TGTGCCAGCAGCTCTCTAGCGGGGGTGGAAGATACGCAGTATTTT.

The chain has TRBV7-2 and TRBJ2-5; 7 bases line up with TRBD1. This CDR3 spans 14 amino acids. Trimming took 5 bases from V and 2 from J; bases not matched to a gene: 5. CDR1 SGHTA and CDR2 FQGNSA come from the germline V gene. Here the CDR3 reads CASSQNRGQETQYF. The CDR3 coding sequence is TGTGCCAGCAGCCAAAACAGGGGACAAGAGACCCAGTACTTC.

The CDR3 loop is CASSLRHYNEQFF. CDR3 sequence (DNA): TGTGCCAGCAGCTTGAGACACTACAATGAGCAGTTCTTC. The rearrangement links TRBV5-4 to TRBJ2-1, with no clear D. The length of the CDR3 is 13 residues. Trimming left V 1 base short and J 3 bases short, with 5 bases between. The V gene's germline CDR1 is SGHNT and CDR2 YYREEE (reference sequence).

The chain joins TRBV4-2 to TRBJ1-1; possibly TRBD1 for D (5 bases). Germline lookup yields CDR1 LGHNA and CDR2 YNFKEQ. The ends were cut back, 1 base at V and 0 bases at J, with 9 bases in the middle. This CDR3 is built from 15 residues. CDR3: CASSQGGALNTEAFF. In DNA, the CDR3 is TGTGCCAGCAGCCAAGGTGGGGCCCTGAACACTGAAGCTTTCTTT.

This chain connects TRBV6-5 to TRBJ2-7; perhaps TRBD1 as D (6 bases). Germline CDR1 MNHEY, CDR2 SVGAGI. This CDR3 region has 14 residues. V lost 4 bases and J lost 2, with 12 bases in between. CDR3 sequence (DNA): TGTGCCAGCAGTTTAACAGGGTTTCCCTACGAGCAGTACTTC. This gives the protein CASSLTGFPYEQYF.

The chain is built from TRBV7-2 and TRBJ1-6, with unresolved D. The CDR3 spans 16 residues. Trimming pared 1 base from V and 7 bases from J, leaving 14 bases between. Germline CDR1 SGHTA, CDR2 FQGNSA. CDR3 sequence: CASSLGVEYKNSPLHF. CDR3 bases: TGTGCCAGCAGCTTAGGAGTGGAGTATAAGAATTCACCCCTCCACTTT. Full variable domain (rest looked up from reference TRBV7-2 and TRBJ1-6): GAGVSQSPSNKVTEKGKDVELRCDPISGHTALYWYRQSLGQGLEFLIYFQGNSAPDKSGLPSDRFSAERTGGSVSTLTIQRTQQEDSAVYLCASSLGVEYKNSPLHFGNGTRLTVT.

V is TRBV28 and J is TRBJ1-2; TRBD1 is a possible D gene (5 bases). Between the trimmed V and J ends, which lost 7 bases and 5 bases, there was a span of 20 bases. The CDR3 runs to 15 residues. The germline CDR1 and CDR2 sequences are MDHEN and SYDVKM. DNA for the CDR3: TGTGCCAGCACCTGGGGGGGTGGGGTCGGTTATGGCTACACCTTC. It specifies CASTWGGGVGYGYTF.

The chain combines TRBV27 with TRBJ2-7; 8 bases match TRBD2. V shed 6 bases, J shed 0 bases, and the junction held 4 bases outside the gene matches. Per the germline V gene, CDR1 is MNHEY and CDR2 is SMNVEV (reference sequence). This CDR3 has 14 amino acids. Here the CDR3 reads CASRWAGGSYEQYF. In DNA, the CDR3 is TGTGCCAGCAGATGGGCGGGAGGCTCCTACGAGCAGTACTTC.

The chain recombines TRBV27 with TRBJ2-7; 7 bases line up with TRBD1. In germline, CDR1 is MNHEY, CDR2 SMNVEV (reference sequence). J lost 2 bases, V lost 3 bases, and 4 bases had no gene match. The CDR3 consists of 14 residues. The CDR3 bases are TGTGCCAGCAGTTTCTGGGACAGACCCTACGAGCAGTACTTC. As protein: CASSFWDRPYEQYF.

This clone was seen only a few times. The gene calls are TRBV10-3 and TRBJ1-1, with D perhaps TRBD1 (6 bases). The CDR3 length is 14 residues. Trimming took 4 bases from V and 5 from J, leaving 14 bases between them. Germline V gene sequence: CDR1 ENHRY, CDR2 SYGVKD. CDR3 sequence: CAISGGGWKTEAFF. CDR3 bases: TGTGCCATCAGTGGGGGGGGCTGGAAGACTGAAGCTTTCTTT.

The V call is TRBV2, the J call TRBJ2-1; 8 nucleotides line up with TRBD1. With V trimmed by 6 bases and J by 3 bases, 7 bases remained unmatched. CDR1 is SNHLY and CDR2 is FYNNEI in the germline V gene. This CDR3 contains 15 residues. The CDR3 loop is CASRGDRNLYNEQFF. The CDR3 DNA is TGTGCCAGCAGGGGGGACAGGAACCTCTACAATGAGCAGTTCTTC.

This sequence joins TRBV28 and TRBJ1-1; D is uncertain. Trimming shortened V by 5 bases and J by 9 bases, and 10 bases separated the two germline ends. The CDR3 sequence is 11 residues long. Germline V gene data show CDR1 as MDHEN and CDR2 as SYDVKM. For the CDR3, the DNA is TGTGCCAGCAGTAAGCAAAAAAAAGCTTTCTTT. As protein: CASSKQKKAFF.

The genes are TRBV5-4 and TRBJ1-2; D remains ambiguous. The germline CDR1 and CDR2 sequences are SGHNT and YYREEE (reference sequence). Trimming removed 0 bases from V and 0 bases from J, with 9 bases in between. The CDR3 has 15 amino acids. The CDR3 region is CASSLERVANYGYTF. As DNA, the CDR3 is TGTGCCAGCAGCTTGGAGCGGGTAGCTAACTATGGCTACACCTTC.

The chain combines TRBV19 with TRBJ2-7, with D perhaps matching TRBD2 (5 bases). Germline V gene data show CDR1 as LNHDA and CDR2 as SQIVND (reference sequence). V was cut by 1 base and J by 7 bases, with 17 bases left in between. CDR3 length: 15 amino acids. Here the CDR3 reads CASSIGGIRRQEQYF. The CDR3 DNA is TGTGCCAGTAGTATAGGAGGCATTCGGAGGCAAGAGCAGTACTTC.

With respect to this clone: Germline and junction disagree at one end, which may indicate a read error. The V call is TRBV5-1, the J call TRBJ2-1; D remains unclear. CDR1 SGHRS and CDR2 YFSETQ come from the germline V gene. This CDR3 spans 13 amino acids. CDR3: CASTVSSYNEQFF. For the CDR3, the DNA is TGCGCTAGCACGGTTAGCTCCTACAATGAGCAGTTCTTC.

The chain recombines TRBV19 with TRBJ1-2; no firm D call. With 4 bases removed from V and 7 bases from J, the gap between germline ends came to 13 bases. The CDR3 covers 13 residues. Germline V CDR1 and CDR2: LNHDA, SQIVND (reference sequence). The CDR3 bases are TGTGCCAGTAGTACACCGGGTGCTGGTGGCTACACCTTC. Translated: CASSTPGAGGYTF.

This clone has more than one count but fewer than ten. J is TRBJ2-3 and V is TRBV6-5; D is perhaps TRBD2 (6 bases). Germline V CDR1 and CDR2: MNHEY, SVGAGI. This CDR3 is built from 14 residues. V shed 6 bases and J shed 2 bases, with 12 bases lying between them. The CDR3 nucleotides are TGTGCCAGCAGGCAGACTAGGCCCACAGATACGCAGTATTTT. It yields the protein CASRQTRPTDTQYF.

This sequence joins TRBV7-2 and TRBJ2-1, with D perhaps TRBD2 (5 bases). V gave up 8 bases and J gave up 7 bases, with 9 bases separating them. The length of the CDR3 is 11 residues. Germline V gene lookup returns CDR1 SGHTA and CDR2 FQGNSA. The CDR3 loop is CASPRGNEQFF. The CDR3 nucleotides are TGTGCCAGCCCAAGAGGGAATGAGCAGTTCTTC.